This T cell receptor (beta chain) is drawn from a study of molecular identifiers for immune sequencing clone quantification. Germline V lookup: CDR1 SGHTS, CDR2 YDEGEE. This CDR3 has 16 amino acids. The V and J ends lost 4 bases and 4 bases, in that order; junction bases with no gene match: 12. TCRdb fed the PCR reads into MiXCR, producing one record per CDR3 protein. The data hold tens of thousands of distinct CDR3 sequences, with just over 35% observed a single time. The sample comprised naive CD8+ T cells from blood, with Jurkat cell RNA spiked in. The subset was: FACS-sorted CD8+CD4-CCR7+CD45RA+ naive T cells. The sequence was obtained from a human donor in good health. Some libraries in this study had Jurkat cell RNA spiked in. The V call is TRBV5-8, the J call TRBJ2-7, with 9 bases matching TRBD1. CDR3 DNA: TGTGCCAGCAGCCTTCAGTCTGGGACAGGGACGTACGAGCAGTACTTC. It is translated as CASSLQSGTGTYEQYF.